This T cell receptor (beta chain) was observed in a study of naive and memory T cell subsets. A UMI-containing oligonucleotide was joined by 3' ligation to the TCR cDNA template. Cells were not sorted; total RNA input targeted about 1 to 1,100 ng. Four PCR rounds used nested alpha and beta constant region primers plus the SP2 primer. TCRdb processed the 5' RACE reads anew with MiXCR; each CDR3 protein has one entry. The table lists 50,000 to 65,000 distinct CDR3 sequences, 6% to 8.5% of them singletons. V was clipped by 4 bases and J by 6 bases, with 22 bases between them. This CDR3 has 17 amino acids. Germline V lookup: CDR1 SGHRS, CDR2 YFSETQ.

This rearrangement joins TRBV5-1 to TRBJ2-2; D is ambiguous. The sequence derives from a female donor in good health. The CDR3 is CASSGPHASKVAGELFF. For the CDR3, the DNA is TGCGCCAGCAGCGGCCCCCATGCCAGTAAGGTAGCCGGGGAGCTGTTTTTT. Filled out from reference TRBV5-1 and TRBJ2-2, the complete variable domain reads KAGVTQTPRYLIKTRGQQVTLSCSPISGHRSVSWYQQTPGQGLQFLFEYFSETQRNKGNFPGRFSGRQFSNSRSEMNVSTLELGDSALYLCASSGPHASKVAGELFFGEGSRLTVL.